The sequence of this T cell receptor beta chain was determined in a study of T-cell reconstitution after alpha-beta-depleted transplantation in children. This clonotype was seen ten or more times. Unique molecular identifiers were incorporated when the TCRbeta library was constructed. From the PCR reads, TCRdb called clonotypes with MiXCR, one entry per CDR3 protein. The data show about 180,000 distinct CDR3 sequences, approximately 10% seen once. In germline, CDR1 is LGHNA, CDR2 YNFKEQ. The CDR3 is 15 amino acids. V was trimmed by 1 base and J by 6 bases, leaving 15 bases between them. This clonotype was obtained from a boy between 2 and 10 years old with acute myeloid leukemia, due to receive a stem cell transplant. The material was PBMCs, obtained before TCRalphabeta/CD19-depleted stem cell transplant. The V call is TRBV4-2, the J call TRBJ1-2; no definite D call. This chain's CDR3 is CASSQVPVGMNGYTF. The CDR3 DNA is TGTGCCAGCAGCCAAGTACCCGTCGGCATGAATGGCTACACCTTC.